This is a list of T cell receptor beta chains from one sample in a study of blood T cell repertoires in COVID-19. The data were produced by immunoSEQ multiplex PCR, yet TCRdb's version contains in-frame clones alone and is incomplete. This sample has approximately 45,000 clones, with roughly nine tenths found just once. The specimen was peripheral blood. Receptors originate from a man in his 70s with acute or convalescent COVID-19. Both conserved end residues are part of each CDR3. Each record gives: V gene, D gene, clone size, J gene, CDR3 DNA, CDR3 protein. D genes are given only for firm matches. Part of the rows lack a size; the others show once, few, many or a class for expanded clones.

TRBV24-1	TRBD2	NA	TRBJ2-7	TGTGCCACCAGTGATTTTACAGCGGGGGCTGAGCAGTACTTC	CATSDFTAGAEQYF
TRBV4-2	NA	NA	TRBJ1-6	TGTGCCAGCAGCCCTACAGGATTAAATTCACCCCTCCACTTT	CASSPTGLNSPLHF
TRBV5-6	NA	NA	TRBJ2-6	TGTGCCAGCAGCTTGTTGAGGGCGGCTGGGGCCAACGTCCTGACTTTC	CASSLLRAAGANVLTF
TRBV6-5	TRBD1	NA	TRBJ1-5	TGTGCCAGCAGTCCAGACAGGGGCAGGAATCAGCCCCAGCATTTT	CASSPDRGRNQPQHF
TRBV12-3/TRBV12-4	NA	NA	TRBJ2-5	TGTGCCAGCAGTTTGGGGGGGCCTGAGACCCAGTACTTC	CASSLGGPETQYF
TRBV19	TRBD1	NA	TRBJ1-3	TGTGCCAGTAGCGGACAGGGAGGGGGATACCGCTCTGGAAACACCATATATTTT	CASSGQGGGYRSGNTIYF
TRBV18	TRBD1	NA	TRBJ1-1	TGTGCCAGCTCCCCCCAACAGGGGGACACTGAAGCTTTCTTT	CASSPQQGDTEAFF
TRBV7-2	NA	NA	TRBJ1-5	TGTGCCAGCAGCTTAGATATGGGGCGGCAGCCCCAGCATTTT	CASSLDMGRQPQHF
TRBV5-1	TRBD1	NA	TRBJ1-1	TGCGCCAGCAGCTTGGCGGGACAGGGGGGGACTGAAGCTTTCTTT	CASSLAGQGGTEAFF
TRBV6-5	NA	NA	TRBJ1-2	TGTGCCAGCAGCGGGGAAAGAAGCTTCTATGGCTACACCTTC	CASSGERSFYGYTF
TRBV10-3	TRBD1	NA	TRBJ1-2	TGTGCCATCAGGGCCCCAGGGACAGGGACGAGCTATGGCTACACCTTC	CAIRAPGTGTSYGYTF
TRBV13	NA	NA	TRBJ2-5	TGTGCCAGCAGCACCCGCTTGTCCGGACAGATTCAAGAGACCCAGTACTTC	CASSTRLSGQIQETQYF
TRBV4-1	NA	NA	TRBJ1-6	TGCGCCAGCAGCCAATTTGGTAGTTTGAATTCACCCCTCCACTTT	CASSQFGSLNSPLHF
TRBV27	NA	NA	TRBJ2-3	TGTGCCAGCAGTTTAGTCAGACCGTGGCACCCTAGAACAGATACGCAGTATTTT	CASSLVRPWHPRTDTQYF
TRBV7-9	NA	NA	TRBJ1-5	TGTGCCAGCAGCTGGGCCGTGGGTCAGCCCCAGCATTTT	CASSWAVGQPQHF
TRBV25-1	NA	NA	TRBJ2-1	TGTGCCAGCAGTGACCAGGGTAACGGTGAGCAGTTCTTC	CASSDQGNGEQFF
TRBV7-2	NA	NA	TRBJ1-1	TGTGCCAGCAGCTTATCGGTTAACACTGAAGCTTTCTTT	CASSLSVNTEAFF
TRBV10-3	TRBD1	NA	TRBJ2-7	TGTGCCATCAAGGGGTCAGGGGGTGCCGCCTACGAGCAGTACTTC	CAIKGSGGAAYEQYF
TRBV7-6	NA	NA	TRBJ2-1	TGTGCCAGCAGCTTACAGGGGAGGGGGAATGAGCAGTTCTTC	CASSLQGRGNEQFF
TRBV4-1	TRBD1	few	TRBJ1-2	TGCGCCAGCAGCCAAGCCGGGACAGGGCCCCTGGGCTACACCTTC	CASSQAGTGPLGYTF
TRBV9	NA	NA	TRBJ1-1	TGTGCCAGCAGCGTAGGGGCGGGCCAGGCCGAAGCTTTCTTT	CASSVGAGQAEAFF
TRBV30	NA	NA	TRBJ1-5	TGTGCCTGGAGAGGGGAGGGGACTCCCGGACGTGGGCCCCAGCATTTT	CAWRGEGTPGRGPQHF
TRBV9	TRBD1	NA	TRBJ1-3	TGTGCCAGCAGCGTTTCGGACAGGGGGAACACCATATATTTT	CASSVSDRGNTIYF
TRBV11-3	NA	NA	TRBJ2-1	TGTGCCAGCAGCCTAGAGGGGGGGGGAGGCAATGAGCAGTTCTTC	CASSLEGGGGNEQFF
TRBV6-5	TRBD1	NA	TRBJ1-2	TGTGCCAGCAAATTAGGTCCCGACAGGGGTCATGGCTACACCTTC	CASKLGPDRGHGYTF
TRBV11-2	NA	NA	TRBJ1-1	TGTGCCAGCAGCTTAGATCCGGGGGGCGGCACTGAAGCTTTCTTT	CASSLDPGGGTEAFF
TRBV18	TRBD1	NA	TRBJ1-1	TGTGCCAGCTCACCCACGGGACAGGGATCTGAAGCTTTCTTT	CASSPTGQGSEAFF
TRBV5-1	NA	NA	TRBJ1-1	TGCGCCAGCAGTCCCCGGGTGAACACTGAAGCTTTCTTT	CASSPRVNTEAFF
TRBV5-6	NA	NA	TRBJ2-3	TGTGCCAGCAGCCCCACCGGGACACCTCTTAGAACAGATACGCAGTATTTT	CASSPTGTPLRTDTQYF